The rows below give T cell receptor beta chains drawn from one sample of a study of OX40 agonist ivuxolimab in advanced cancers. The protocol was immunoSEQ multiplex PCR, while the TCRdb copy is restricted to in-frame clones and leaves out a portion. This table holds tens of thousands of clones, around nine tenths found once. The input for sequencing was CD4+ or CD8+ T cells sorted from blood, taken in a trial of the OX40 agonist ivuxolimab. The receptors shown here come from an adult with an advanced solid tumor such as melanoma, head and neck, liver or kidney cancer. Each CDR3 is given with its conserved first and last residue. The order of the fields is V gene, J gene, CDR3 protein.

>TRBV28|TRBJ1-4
CASSPRTGTEKLFF
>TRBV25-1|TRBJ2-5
CASNPTGRETQYF
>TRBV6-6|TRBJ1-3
CASSYRMTGATDTIYF
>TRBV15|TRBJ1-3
CATSPLSVTAGNTIYF
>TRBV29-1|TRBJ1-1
CSVHLGGWAFF
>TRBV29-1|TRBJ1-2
CSVFDRYYGYTF
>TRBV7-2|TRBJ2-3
CASSLAYSDTQYF
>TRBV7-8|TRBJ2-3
CASSFRGLAGERGTDTQYF
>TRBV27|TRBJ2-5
CASSQDSKFGTQYF
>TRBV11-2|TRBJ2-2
CASNQRLAGAGELFF
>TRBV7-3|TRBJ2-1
CASSKISGSSYNEQFF
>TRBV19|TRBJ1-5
CASRDGQAFNQPQHF
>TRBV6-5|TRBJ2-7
CASSTGGEQYF
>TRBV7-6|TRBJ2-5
CASSPQGWQETQYF
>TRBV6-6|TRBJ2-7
CASSSRLAGGTYEQYF
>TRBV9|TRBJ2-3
CASSPRPLTDTQYF
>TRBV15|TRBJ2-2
CATMLWGARAGELFF
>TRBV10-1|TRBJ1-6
CASSDGSSSSPLHF
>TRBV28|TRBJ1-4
CASRDQGRVNEKLFF
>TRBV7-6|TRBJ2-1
CASSLVGLARTEQFF
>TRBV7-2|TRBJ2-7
CASSFGILGAFYEQYF
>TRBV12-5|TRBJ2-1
CASGLGQSAYNEQFF
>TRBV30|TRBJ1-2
CAWNLDRGLGGYTF